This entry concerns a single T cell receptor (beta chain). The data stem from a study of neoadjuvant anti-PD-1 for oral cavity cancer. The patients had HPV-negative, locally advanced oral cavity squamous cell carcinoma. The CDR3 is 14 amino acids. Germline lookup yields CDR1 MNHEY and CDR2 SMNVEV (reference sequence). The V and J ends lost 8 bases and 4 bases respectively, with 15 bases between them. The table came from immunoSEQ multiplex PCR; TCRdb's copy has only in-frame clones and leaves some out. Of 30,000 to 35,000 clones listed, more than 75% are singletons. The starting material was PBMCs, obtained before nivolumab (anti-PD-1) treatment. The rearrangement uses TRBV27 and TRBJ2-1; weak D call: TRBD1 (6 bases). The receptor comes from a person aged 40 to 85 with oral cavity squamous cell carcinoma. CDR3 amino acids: CASGPGHGYNEQFF. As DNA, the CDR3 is TGTGCCAGCGGACCGGGACACGGGTACAATGAGCAGTTCTTC.